This T cell receptor beta chain was found in a study of blood T cell repertoires in COVID-19. Study in general: Spain, Italy and the United States supplied samples that represented acute and convalescent COVID-19. Sources were T cells, B-cell-depleted T cells, or PBMCs; the material itself was cDNA or gDNA.

Original data processing: Amplified reference gene primers provided the basis for estimating nucleated cell counts. Libraries were prepared by immunoSEQ multiplex PCR; TCRdb keeps only in-frame clonotypes and omits some of them. V, J and clone size are those of that table, while D and trimming were read from the DNA. The top ten clones hold about 2.5% of a sample with about 120,000 clones, under 80% of them seen once. CDR3 length: 14 residues. J was trimmed by 2 bases and V by 4 bases; bases with no gene match: 4. Germline V lookup: CDR1 SGDLS, CDR2 YYNGEE. Sequenced input: peripheral blood. The chain is built from TRBV9 and TRBJ2-5, with 8 bases aligning to TRBD2. This TCR was sampled from a man aged 45 to 65 with acute or convalescent COVID-19. The CDR3 DNA sequence: TGTGCCAGCAGCCCGAGCGGGGGACAAGAGACCCAGTACTTC. Translated, it gives CASSPSGGQETQYF.